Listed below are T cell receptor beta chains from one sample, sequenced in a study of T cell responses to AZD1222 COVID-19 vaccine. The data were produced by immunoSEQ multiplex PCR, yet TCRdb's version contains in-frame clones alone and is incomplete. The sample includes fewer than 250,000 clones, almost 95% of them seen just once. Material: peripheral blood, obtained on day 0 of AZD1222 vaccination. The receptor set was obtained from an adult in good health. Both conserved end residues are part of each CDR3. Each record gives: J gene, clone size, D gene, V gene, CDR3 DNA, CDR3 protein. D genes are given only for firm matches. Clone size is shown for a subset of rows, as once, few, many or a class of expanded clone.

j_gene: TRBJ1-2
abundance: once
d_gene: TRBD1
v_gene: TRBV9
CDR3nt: TGTGCCAGCAGCGTAGGGGGACAGGGGGTCGGTGGCTACACCTTC
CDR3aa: CASSVGGQGVGGYTF

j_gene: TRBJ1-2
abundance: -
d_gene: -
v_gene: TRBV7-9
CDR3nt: TGTGCCAGCAGCTTTACCATCTATGGCTACACCTTC
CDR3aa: CASSFTIYGYTF

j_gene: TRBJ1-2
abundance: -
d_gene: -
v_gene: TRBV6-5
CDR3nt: TGTGCCAGCAAGACCGGGACATCTCATGGCTACACCTTC
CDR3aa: CASKTGTSHGYTF

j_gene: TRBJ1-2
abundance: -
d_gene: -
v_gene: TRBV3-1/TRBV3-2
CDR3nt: TGTGCCAGCAGCCAAGGAGGCCAGGGTAATGGCTACACCTTC
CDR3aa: CASSQGGQGNGYTF

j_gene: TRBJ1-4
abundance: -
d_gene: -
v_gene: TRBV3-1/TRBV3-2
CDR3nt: TGTGCCAGCAGCCAAGCAGGGGCTGGGCAGGAAAAACTGTTTTTT
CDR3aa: CASSQAGAGQEKLFF

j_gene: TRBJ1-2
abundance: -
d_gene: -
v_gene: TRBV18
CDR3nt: TGTGCCAGCTCACCAGGTCGCGCGGAGAACTATGGCTACACCTTC
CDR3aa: CASSPGRAENYGYTF

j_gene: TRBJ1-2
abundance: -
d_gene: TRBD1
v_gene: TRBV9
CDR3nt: TGTGCCAGCAGCGCGGGCGGACAGGGTCGAGGCTACACCTTC
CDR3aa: CASSAGGQGRGYTF

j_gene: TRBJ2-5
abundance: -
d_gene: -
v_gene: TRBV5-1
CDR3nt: TGCGCCAGCAGCTTGGAGGGTGGGTCAGAGACCCAGTACTTC
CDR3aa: CASSLEGGSETQYF

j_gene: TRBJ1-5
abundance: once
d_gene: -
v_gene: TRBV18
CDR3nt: TGTGCCAGCTCTCCCGCTGGGGGCAATCAGCCCCAGCATTTT
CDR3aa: CASSPAGGNQPQHF

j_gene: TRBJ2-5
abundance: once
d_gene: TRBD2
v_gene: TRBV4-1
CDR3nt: TGCGCCAGCAGCCAAGATACCCTAGCGGGGGGGCTTGAAGAGACCCAGTACTTC
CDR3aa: CASSQDTLAGGLEETQYF

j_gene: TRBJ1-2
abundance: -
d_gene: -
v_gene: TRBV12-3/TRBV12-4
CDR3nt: TGTGCCAGCAGTTTAAGCGGGCCTCATGGCTACACCTTC
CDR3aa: CASSLSGPHGYTF

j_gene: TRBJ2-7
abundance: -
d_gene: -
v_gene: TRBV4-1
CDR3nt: TGCGCCAGCAGCCAAGCCAAGACGGGGGACTACGAGCAGTACTTC
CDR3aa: CASSQAKTGDYEQYF

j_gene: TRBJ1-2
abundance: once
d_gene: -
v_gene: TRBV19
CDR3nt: TGTGCCAGTAGTATCCCCTCGGACAGCTACTATGGCTACACCTTC
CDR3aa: CASSIPSDSYYGYTF

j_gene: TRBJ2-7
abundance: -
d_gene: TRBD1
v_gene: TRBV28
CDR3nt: TGTGCCAGCAGTCCCCCCGGACAGGGTAGGGACGAGCAGTACTTC
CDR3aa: CASSPPGQGRDEQYF

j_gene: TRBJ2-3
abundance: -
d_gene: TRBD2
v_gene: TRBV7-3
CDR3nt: TGTGCCAGCAGCTACGGGACTAGCTCAGATACGCAGTATTTT
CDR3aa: CASSYGTSSDTQYF

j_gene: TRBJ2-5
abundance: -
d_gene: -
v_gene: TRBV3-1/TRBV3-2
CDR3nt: TGTGCCAGCAGCCACCGTGTGAGGGGATACACGGGGACCCAGTACTTC
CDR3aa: CASSHRVRGYTGTQYF

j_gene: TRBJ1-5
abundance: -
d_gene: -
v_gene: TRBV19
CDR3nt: TGTGCCAGTAGTAATCGGCGCGAAGTAAATCAGCCCCAGCATTTT
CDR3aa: CASSNRREVNQPQHF

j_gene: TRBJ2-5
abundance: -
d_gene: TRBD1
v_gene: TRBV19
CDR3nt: TGTGCCAGTAGAAAAAGACAGGGCCGTGAGACCCAGTACTTC
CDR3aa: CASRKRQGRETQYF

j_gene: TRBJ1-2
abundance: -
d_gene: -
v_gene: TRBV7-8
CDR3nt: TGTGCCAGCAGCCCAAATAACTATGGCTACACCTTC
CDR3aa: CASSPNNYGYTF

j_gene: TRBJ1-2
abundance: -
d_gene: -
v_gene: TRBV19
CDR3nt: TGTGCCAGTACCTCCCAGGCTTCGCCTCTACCCTTTAACTATGGCTACACCTTC
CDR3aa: CASTSQASPLPFNYGYTF

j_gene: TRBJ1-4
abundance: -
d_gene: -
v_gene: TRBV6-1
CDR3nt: TGTGCCAGCAGTGAACAATCTTCAGGCCGAGAAAAACTGTTTTTT
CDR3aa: CASSEQSSGREKLFF

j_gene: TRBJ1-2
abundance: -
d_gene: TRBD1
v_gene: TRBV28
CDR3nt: TGTGCCAGCACTCCCGGGACAGCCTATGGCTACACCTTC
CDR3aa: CASTPGTAYGYTF

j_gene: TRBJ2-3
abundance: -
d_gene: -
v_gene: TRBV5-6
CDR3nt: TGTGCCAGCAGCTTGGAAGGAGATACGCAGTATTTT
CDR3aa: CASSLEGDTQYF

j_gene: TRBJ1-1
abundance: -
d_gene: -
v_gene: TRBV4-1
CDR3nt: TGCGCCAGCAGCCATAACCGCGGGGAAACTGAAGCTTTCTTT
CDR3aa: CASSHNRGETEAFF

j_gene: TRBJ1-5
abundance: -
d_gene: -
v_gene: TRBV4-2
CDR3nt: TGTGCCAGCAGCCACAACACATATAGCAATCAGCCCCAGCATTTT
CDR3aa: CASSHNTYSNQPQHF

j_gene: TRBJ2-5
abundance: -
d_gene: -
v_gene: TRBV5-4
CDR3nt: TGTGCCAGCAGCTTGTCGCTCGACAGAGAAGAGACCCAGTACTTC
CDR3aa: CASSLSLDREETQYF

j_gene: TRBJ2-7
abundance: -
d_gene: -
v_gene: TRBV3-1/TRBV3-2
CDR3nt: TGTGCCAGCAGCCAAGGAACGGGTGGCGGTCGCGAGCAGTACTTC
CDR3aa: CASSQGTGGGREQYF

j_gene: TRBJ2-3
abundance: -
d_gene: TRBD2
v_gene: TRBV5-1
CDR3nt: TGCGCCAGCAGCTCGGGGGGGCCGAGCACAGATACGCAGTATTTT
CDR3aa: CASSSGGPSTDTQYF

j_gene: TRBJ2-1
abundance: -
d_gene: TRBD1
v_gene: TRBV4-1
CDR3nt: TGCGCCAGCAGCCAAGATGATCCGGGACAGACCTACAATGAGCAGTTCTTC
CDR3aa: CASSQDDPGQTYNEQFF

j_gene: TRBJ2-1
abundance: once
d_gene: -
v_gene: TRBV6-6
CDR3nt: TGTGCCAGCACATCACAGGGTTACAATGAGCAGTTCTTC
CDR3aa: CASTSQGYNEQFF

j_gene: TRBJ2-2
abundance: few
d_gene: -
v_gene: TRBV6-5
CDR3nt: TGTGCCAGCAGGGGGGGCCCCGGGCGGGAGCTGTTTTTT
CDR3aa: CASRGGPGRELFF

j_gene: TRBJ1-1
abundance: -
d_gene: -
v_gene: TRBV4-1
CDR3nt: TGCGCCAGCAGCCAAGATGTTTACACTGAAGCTTTCTTT
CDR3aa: CASSQDVYTEAFF

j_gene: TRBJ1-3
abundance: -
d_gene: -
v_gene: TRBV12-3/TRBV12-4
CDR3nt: TGTGCCAGCAGTTTAGTAGACTACACCATATATTTT
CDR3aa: CASSLVDYTIYF

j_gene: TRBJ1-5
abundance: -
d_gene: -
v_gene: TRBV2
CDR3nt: TGTGCCAGCAGTGATGGCAATCAGCCCCAGCATTTT
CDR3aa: CASSDGNQPQHF

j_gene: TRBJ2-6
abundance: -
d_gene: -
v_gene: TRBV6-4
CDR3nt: TGTGCCAGCAGTGACAGGGACGGGTCTGGGGCCAACGTCCTGACTTTC
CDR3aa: CASSDRDGSGANVLTF

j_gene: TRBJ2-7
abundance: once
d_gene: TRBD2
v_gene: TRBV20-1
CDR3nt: TGCAGTGCTAGTTGGCCGGGGGGGAGGTACGAGCAGTACTTC
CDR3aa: CSASWPGGRYEQYF

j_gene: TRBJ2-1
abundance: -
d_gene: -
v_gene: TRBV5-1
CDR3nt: TGCGCCAGCAGCTTACAGTCCCCCTCCTACAATGAGCAGTTCTTC
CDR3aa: CASSLQSPSYNEQFF

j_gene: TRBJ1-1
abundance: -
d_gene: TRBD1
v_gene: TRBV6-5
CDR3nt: TGTGCCAGCAGTTCCTTGGGGACAGAGAACACTGAAGCTTTCTTT
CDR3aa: CASSSLGTENTEAFF

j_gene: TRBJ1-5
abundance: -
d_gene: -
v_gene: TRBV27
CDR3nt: TGTGCCAGCAGCCCGGACACCCTTAGCAATCAGCCCCAGCATTTT
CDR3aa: CASSPDTLSNQPQHF

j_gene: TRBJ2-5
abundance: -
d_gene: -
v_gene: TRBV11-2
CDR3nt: TGTGCCAGCAGCTTGTCCATAAGAGAGACCCAGTACTTC
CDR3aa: CASSLSIRETQYF

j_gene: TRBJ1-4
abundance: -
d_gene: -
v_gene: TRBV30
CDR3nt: TGTGCCTGGACTCCGGGGTCCAGGGAAAAACTGTTTTTT
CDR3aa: CAWTPGSREKLFF

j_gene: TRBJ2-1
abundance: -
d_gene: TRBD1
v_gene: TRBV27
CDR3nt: TGTGCCAGCAGTTTGACCGACAGGGGGGAGCAGTTCTTC
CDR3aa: CASSLTDRGEQFF

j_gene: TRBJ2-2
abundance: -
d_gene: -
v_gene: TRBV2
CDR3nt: TGTGCCAGCAGTGAACTGGGGCTGGGGGACACCGGGGAGCTGTTTTTT
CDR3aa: CASSELGLGDTGELFF

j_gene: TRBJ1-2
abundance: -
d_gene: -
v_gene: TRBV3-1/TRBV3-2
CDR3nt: TGTGCCAGCAGCCAAGACCTAGGGATCGATGGCTACACCTTC
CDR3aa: CASSQDLGIDGYTF

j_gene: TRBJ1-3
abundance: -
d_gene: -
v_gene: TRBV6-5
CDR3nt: TGTGCCAGCAGTTACGGGCGGTCTGGAAACACCATATATTTT
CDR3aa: CASSYGRSGNTIYF

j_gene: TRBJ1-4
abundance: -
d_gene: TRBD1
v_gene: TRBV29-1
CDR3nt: TGCAGCGCACCCGGGACAGGGGATGAAAAACTGTTTTTT
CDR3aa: CSAPGTGDEKLFF